Each of the 22 T cell receptor beta chains below was sequenced from the same sample in a study of identical twins (TCRdb year 2016). The receptor library was made with 5' RACE. The sample was run on an Illumina HiSeq 2000. The public reads were reanalyzed by TCRdb: fastp trimming at Q25, MiXCR alignment, in-frame beta chains only. Entries that share a CDR3 protein sequence are merged under the most common genes and DNA. The sample table lists roughly 350,000 distinct CDR3 sequences, about 12% of them with a count of one. Jointly, the top ten make up more than 6% of the sample. These records were also assigned to another study, of yellow fever vaccine responses in identical twins.

The sequencing input was CD8+ T cells sorted from blood. Receptors originate from a woman aged 18-29 years in good health.

V usage is TRBV20-1 and J usage is TRBJ2-1; 7 bases map to TRBD2. The trim removed 7 bases at V and 7 bases at J, leaving 4 bases unmatched. Germline V gene data show CDR1 as DFQATT and CDR2 as SNEGSKA (reference sequence). This CDR3 is built from 11 residues. CDR3 sequence: CSVPSGNEQFF. The CDR3 nucleotides read TGCAGTGTCCCTAGCGGAAATGAGCAGTTCTTC.

The table lists this clonotype with a few counts. As DNA, the CDR3 is TGCAGTGCTAGACGCCCAGCGGGAGGCGACTACAATGAGCAGTTCTTC. Residues: CSARRPAGGDYNEQFF. J is TRBJ2-1 and V is TRBV20-1; TRBD2 agrees at 9 bases. The V segment lost 2 bases and the J segment 3 bases; nucleotides outside the gene matches: 8. The CDR3 covers 16 residues. Germline V CDR1 and CDR2: DFQATT, SNEGSKA (reference sequence).

This clonotype was seen more than once but under ten times. The DNA for the CDR3 is TGTGCCAGCAGCACTAACCCCCGGGGCGGAAACAATGAGCAGTTCTTC. It is translated as CASSTNPRGGNNEQFF. The V call is TRBV7-8, the J call TRBJ2-1, with D perhaps given as TRBD1 or TRBD2 (5 bases each). CDR3 length: 16 residues. The V end lost 5 bases, the J end lost 5 bases, and 19 bases lay between the germline ends. Germline values: CDR1 SGHVS, CDR2 FQNEAQ.

This clonotype was counted only a few times. The chain combines TRBV5-1 with TRBJ2-5; 7 bases line up with TRBD1. The CDR3 totals 14 residues. V was pared by 4 bases and J by 3 bases, with 6 bases of the junction left unmatched. The V gene's germline CDR1 is SGHRS and CDR2 YFSETQ. CDR3 sequence (DNA): TGCGCCAGCAGCCCAACGACAGGGAAAGAGACCCAGTACTTC. As protein: CASSPTTGKETQYF.

V and J are TRBV20-1 and TRBJ2-1, with 7 bases that match TRBD2. The J segment lost 5 bases and the V segment lost 3 bases, leaving 7 bases of the junction unmatched. Germline V CDR1 and CDR2: DFQATT, SNEGSKA (reference sequence). CDR3 length: 14 amino acids. In DNA form, the CDR3 reads TGCAGTGCTAGGGAGCTAGCGGAGAACAATGAGCAGTTCTTC. Residues: CSARELAENNEQFF.

This clonotype has ten or more counts. The genes are TRBV12-3 or TRBV12-4 and TRBJ1-1; 7 bases align to TRBD1. V was clipped by 6 bases and J by 4 bases; unmatched bases: 14. The CDR3 loop spans 16 amino acids. The DNA of the CDR3 is TGTGCCAGCAGCCCTCGGACAGGCCCAGGAGGCACTGAAGCTTTCTTT. Its translation is CASSPRTGPGGTEAFF.

This clonotype was seen ten or more times. The chain is built from TRBV27 and TRBJ1-1; a possible D gene is TRBD1 (5 bases). The V end was cut by 0 bases, the J end by 7 bases, with 9 bases between. CDR3 size: 13 residues. Germline assignment: CDR1 MNHEY and CDR2 SMNVEV (reference sequence). The chain's CDR3 is CASSLSGGIEAFF. The CDR3 nucleotides read TGTGCCAGCAGTTTATCTGGGGGGATTGAAGCTTTCTTT.

This clonotype was observed many times. CDR3 DNA: TGTGCCACCCGGTCCTACAATGAGCAGTTCTTC. Translated, it gives CATRSYNEQFF. V gene TRBV10-3 combines with J gene TRBJ2-1; no clear D gene. Germline CDR1 and CDR2: ENHRY and SYGVKD. V lost 10 bases and J lost 1, with 5 bases in between. The length of the CDR3 is 11 residues.

This rearrangement joins TRBV27 to TRBJ1-2; D is ambiguous. CDR1 is MNHEY and CDR2 is SMNVEV in the germline V gene (reference sequence). V dropped 7 bases and J dropped 7 bases, with 10 bases sitting between them. The CDR3 covers 11 residues. In DNA form, the CDR3 reads TGTGCCAGCAAAAATGGGGTTGGCTACACCTTC. Protein product: CASKNGVGYTF.

The chain recombines TRBV24-1 with TRBJ1-5; D gene uncertain. V was shortened by 5 bases and J by 3 bases, with 7 bases between the two germline ends. Germline lookup yields CDR1 KGHDR and CDR2 SFDVKD. The CDR3 consists of 13 residues. This chain's CDR3 is CATSALNNQPQHF. The CDR3 bases are TGTGCCACCAGTGCTCTGAACAATCAGCCCCAGCATTTT.

The sample holds many counts of this clonotype. This chain uses TRBV6-4 with TRBJ1-1; the D is unclear. Trimming left V 4 bases short and J 8 bases short, with 14 bases between. The V gene's germline CDR1 is MRHNA and CDR2 SNTAGT. This CDR3 comprises 13 residues. The CDR3 DNA follows: TGTGCCAGCAGTGTAGCGGCTCAGTCGGAAGCTTTCTTT. This codes for CASSVAAQSEAFF.

This clonotype showed up just a few times. V gene TRBV24-1 combines with J gene TRBJ2-3; D not certain. V was cut by 9 bases and J by 1 base, with 10 bases left in between. Germline V gene data show CDR1 as KGHDR and CDR2 as SFDVKD. The CDR3 has 13 residues. The CDR3 DNA is TGTGCCACCCATGACGGTTGCACAGATACGCAGTATTTT. The encoded protein is CATHDGCTDTQYF.

This clonotype appeared a few times. V gene TRBV21-1 combines with J gene TRBJ1-1. TRBV21-1 is an annotated pseudogene. The CDR3 is 17 amino acids. The CDR3 spells CASSKGEARSMNTEAFF. The CDR3 region has the DNA TGTGCCAGCAGCAAAGGTGAGGCCAGGAGCATGAACACTGAAGCTTTCTTT.

This clonotype was recorded at least ten times. The chain recombines TRBV11-1 with TRBJ2-1; 9 nucleotides agree with TRBD2. Germline V gives CDR1 SGHAT, CDR2 FQDESV (reference sequence). The CDR3 length is 16 residues. V dropped 3 bases and J dropped 2; count of bases not matched to a gene: 5. The CDR3, as DNA: TGTGCCAGCAGCTTGGGGGGACTAGCCCCCTACAATGAGCAGTTCTTC. Protein: CASSLGGLAPYNEQFF. The full variable domain, in which reference TRBV11-1 and TRBJ2-1 provide the parts outside the CDR3, is EAEVAQSPRYKITEKSQAVAFWCDPISGHATLYWYRQILGQGPELLVQFQDESVVDDSQLPKDRFSAERLKGVDSTLKIQPAELGDSAMYLCASSLGGLAPYNEQFFGPGTRLTVL.

This clonotype occurred a few times. The rearrangement uses TRBV10-1 and TRBJ1-2, with D hard to call. The CDR3 runs 14 residues. The germline V and J ends were trimmed by 0 bases and 2 bases, with 7 bases remaining between them. Germline V gives CDR1 WNHNN, CDR2 SYGVQD (reference sequence). The CDR3 sequence is CASSESRRNYGYTF. The CDR3 nucleotides read TGCGCCAGCAGTGAGTCGAGGCGAAACTATGGCTACACCTTC.

The chain links TRBV10-3 to TRBJ1-5; 7 nucleotides line up with TRBD1. Trimming cost V 2 bases and J 3 bases; bases outside gene matches: 4. This CDR3 is built from 15 residues. Germline V gene lookup returns CDR1 ENHRY and CDR2 SYGVKD. CDR3 coding DNA: TGTGCCATCAGTGAGGGGACAGCTTACAATCAGCCCCAGCATTTT. The encoded protein is CAISEGTAYNQPQHF.

This clonotype was observed at least ten times. The gene calls are TRBV24-1 and TRBJ2-7; 10 nucleotides agree with TRBD1. The CDR3 runs to 13 residues. Germline-derived CDR1 and CDR2 are KGHDR and SFDVKD. V shed 6 bases and J 9 bases; nucleotides not matched to a gene: 7. The DNA for the CDR3 is TGTGCCACCAGTCCCGGGACAGGGGACGGGCAGTACTTC. It codes for CATSPGTGDGQYF.

In this sample, this clonotype turned up a few times. J is TRBJ2-7 and V is TRBV11-3; unclear D gene. This CDR3 has 15 amino acids. Germline assignment: CDR1 SGHNT and CDR2 YENEEA. With 5 bases removed from V and 7 bases from J, the gap between germline ends came to 21 bases. DNA for the CDR3: TGTGCCAGCAGCGTGACGTCTCCCCTCCCGGTTGAGCAGTACTTC. It codes for CASSVTSPLPVEQYF.

This clonotype has only a few counts. The chain employs TRBV7-9 and TRBJ2-2; no reliable D call. V lost 5 bases and J 6 bases, leaving 7 bases between the germline ends. The germline gives CDR1 SEHNR, CDR2 FQNEAQ (reference sequence). The length of the CDR3 is 12 residues. The CDR3 is CASSRVSGELFF. The CDR3 DNA reads TGTGCCAGCAGCCGAGTATCCGGGGAGCTGTTTTTT. The full variable domain, its missing parts supplied by reference TRBV7-9 and TRBJ2-2, is DTGVSQNPRHKITKRGQNVTFRCDPISEHNRLYWYRQTLGQGPEFLTYFQNEAQLEKSRLLSDRFSAERPKGSFSTLEIQRTEQGDSAMYLCASSRVSGELFFGEGSRLTVL.

In this sample, this clonotype turned up once. This chain connects TRBV19 to TRBJ2-3; the D gene is possibly TRBD1 (5 bases). The CDR3 spans 15 residues. Trimming took off 3 bases at V and 6 bases at J, with 16 bases between the two ends. Germline V gene lookup returns CDR1 LNHDA and CDR2 SQIVND (reference sequence). The CDR3 loop reads CASSIAGRAADTQYF. The DNA for the CDR3 is TGTGCCAGTAGTATTGCAGGGCGTGCTGCGGATACGCAGTATTTT.

The V and J genes are TRBV18 and TRBJ2-7; D is possibly TRBD2 (5 bases). This CDR3 has 14 residues. V was trimmed by 2 bases and J by 5 bases, leaving 13 bases between them. Germline V gene lookup returns CDR1 KGHSH and CDR2 LQKENI. CDR3 protein: CASSPSRLRDEQYV. The CDR3 DNA follows: TGTGCCAGCTCACCATCCAGACTAAGGGACGAGCAGTACGTC.

The genes are TRBV3-1 and TRBJ2-1; D perhaps matches TRBD2 (5 bases). Germline V CDR1 and CDR2: LGHDT, YNNKEL (reference sequence). CDR3 length: 16 residues. The V gene lost 4 bases and the J gene lost 2 bases, with 15 bases spanning the gap. CDR3 sequence (DNA): TGTGCCAGCAGCCCCTTAGACTACTGGACCTACAATGAGCAGTTCTTC. Encoded protein: CASSPLDYWTYNEQFF.